What follows describes a single T cell receptor (beta chain). Its antigen is not identified. This sample is part of a study of PD-1 blockade in classical Hodgkin lymphoma. Overall study results and limits: Compared with healthy donors, newly diagnosed patients reportedly showed lower baseline TCR diversity.

Clones were read by immunoSEQ multiplex PCR, and TCRdb kept only the in-frame ones, dropping some. The sample contains tens of thousands of clones, about nine tenths of which appear only once. CDR3 length: 16 amino acids. The germline CDR1 and CDR2 sequences are SGHVS and FNYEAQ. Between the trimmed V and J ends, which lost 5 bases and 0 bases, there was a span of 14 bases. Each patient experienced a relapse that followed autologous stem cell transplantation, and brentuximab vedotin exposure varied. J is TRBJ2-1 and V is TRBV7-6, with D possibly called TRBD1 or TRBD2 (5 bases each). The TCR comes from a human donor with classical Hodgkin lymphoma. Sequences were derived from peripheral blood mononuclear cells (PBMCs), sampled at baseline. The CDR3 sequence: CASSPGTPSSYNEQFF. The CDR3 DNA sequence: TGTGCCAGCAGCCCCGGGACGCCGAGCTCCTACAATGAGCAGTTCTTC.